The rows below give T cell receptor beta chains drawn from one sample of a study of CD8+CD57+ T cells in acquired aplastic anemia. TCRdb reprocessed the reads via MiXCR and lists one record per CDR3 protein. The sample holds 200,000 to 250,000 distinct CDR3 sequences; approximately 35% are singletons and the top ten take around 1.1%. The sample consisted of sorted CD4+, CD8+, or CD8+CD57+ T cells (not recorded which) from PBMCs. These receptors came from a human donor in good health, serving as a control. The CDR3 runs from the conserved cysteine through the conserved F or W. The D gene is left open where the match is weak. A row's size may be missing; if present it is once, few, many or a size class.

clone_size | d_call | j_call | v_call | cdr3_length | cdr3_aa | cdr3_nt
NA | NA | TRBJ2-7 | TRBV29-1 | 11 | CSVESNYEQYF | TGCAGCGTTGAGTCAAATTACGAGCAGTACTTC
NA | NA | TRBJ1-1 | TRBV11-2 | 15 | CASSSLGTPNTEAFF | TGTGCCAGCAGCTCTCTCGGGACACCGAACACTGAAGCTTTCTTT
NA | TRBD2 | TRBJ2-5 | TRBV10-3 | 13 | CAIKPGGQETQYF | TGTGCCATCAAGCCGGGGGGGCAAGAGACCCAGTACTTC
few | TRBD1 | TRBJ1-6 | TRBV5-1 | 17 | CASSLFPDRGLHSPLHF | TGCGCCAGCAGCTTGTTTCCGGACAGGGGCCTTCATTCACCCCTCCACTTT
NA | TRBD2 | TRBJ2-3 | TRBV4-2 | 18 | CASSQEWIAGGSPDTQYF | TGTGCCAGCAGCCAGGAATGGATAGCGGGGGGTTCCCCAGATACGCAGTATTTT
NA | TRBD2 | TRBJ2-7 | TRBV14 | 16 | CASSHASGRSRYEQYF | TGTGCCAGCAGCCACGCTAGCGGGAGGAGTCGCTACGAGCAGTACTTC
NA | TRBD1 | TRBJ2-1 | TRBV24-1 | 14 | CATSDHDRVNEQFF | TGTGCCACCAGTGACCACGACAGGGTGAATGAGCAGTTCTTC
NA | TRBD2 | TRBJ2-1 | TRBV2 | 15 | CASSGSSGGTNEQFF | TGTGCCAGCAGTGGGTCGAGCGGGGGGACCAATGAGCAGTTCTTC
many | TRBD1 | TRBJ1-2 | TRBV12-3/TRBV12-4 | 14 | CASNRAGGSYGYTF | TGTGCCAGCAATAGGGCAGGGGGAAGCTATGGCTACACCTTC
many | NA | TRBJ1-3 | TRBV2 | 14 | CASSVTGALDTIYF | TGTGCCAGCAGTGTGACAGGTGCGCTTGACACCATATATTTT
many | NA | TRBJ1-2 | TRBV20-1 | 11 | CSVSRNYGYTF | TGCAGTGTGTCCAGGAACTATGGCTACACCTTC
NA | TRBD2 | TRBJ2-7 | TRBV4-1 | 16 | CASRRLAGGPPYEQYF | TGCGCCAGCAGAAGACTAGCGGGGGGACCTCCATACGAGCAGTACTTC
NA | NA | TRBJ2-7 | TRBV20-1 | 14 | CSARDGAGSYEQYF | TGCAGTGCTAGAGATGGGGCGGGCTCCTACGAGCAGTACTTC
many | NA | TRBJ1-5 | TRBV2 | 13 | CASSVPGGRPQHF | TGTGCCAGCAGTGTCCCGGGGGGAAGGCCCCAGCATTTT
few | NA | TRBJ2-1 | TRBV12-3/TRBV12-4 | 14 | CASSSLGEGNEQFF | TGTGCCAGCAGTTCGCTCGGTGAGGGGAATGAGCAGTTCTTC
many | NA | TRBJ2-7 | TRBV19 | 13 | CASSVQEFYEQYF | TGTGCCAGTAGTGTTCAGGAATTCTACGAGCAGTACTTC
NA | NA | TRBJ2-1 | TRBV29-1 | 12 | CSVSKTGGEQFF | TGCAGCGTCTCGAAGACTGGCGGTGAGCAGTTCTTC
many | NA | TRBJ1-1 | TRBV7-9 | 13 | CASSVHLGTEAFF | TGTGCCAGCAGCGTGCACTTAGGGACTGAAGCTTTCTTT
NA | NA | TRBJ1-1 | TRBV27 | 14 | CASSLSPAGTEAFF | TGTGCCAGCAGTTTATCCCCGGCTGGGACTGAAGCTTTCTTT
NA | NA | TRBJ2-7 | TRBV15 | 13 | CATSRDSVWEQYF | TGTGCCACCAGCAGAGATTCGGTATGGGAGCAGTACTTC
few | NA | TRBJ2-3 | TRBV27 | 16 | CASSLSRRTTTDTQYF | TGTGCCAGCAGTTTATCACGGCGGACTACCACAGATACGCAGTATTTT
many | NA | TRBJ2-1 | TRBV7-3 | 15 | CASSLNIAGPNEQFF | TGTGCCAGCAGCTTAAATATCGCGGGACCAAATGAGCAGTTCTTC
many | TRBD1 | TRBJ1-2 | TRBV5-1 | 13 | CASSLDRAYGYTF | TGCGCCAGCAGCCTCGACAGGGCCTATGGCTACACCTTC
NA | NA | TRBJ2-6 | TRBV10-2 | 16 | CASSESWGLGANVLTF | TGCGCCAGCAGTGAGTCGTGGGGGCTCGGGGCCAACGTCCTGACTTTC
many | NA | TRBJ1-2 | TRBV29-1 | 16 | CSVAGVREAANYGYTF | TGCAGCGTTGCGGGGGTACGAGAAGCAGCTAACTATGGCTACACCTTC
NA | NA | TRBJ1-3 | TRBV11-2 | 15 | CASSAGQFSGNTIYF | TGTGCCAGCAGCGCGGGACAATTCTCTGGAAACACCATATATTTT
many | TRBD1 | TRBJ1-5 | TRBV5-8 | 15 | CASTSGTGSNQPQHF | TGTGCCAGCACCAGTGGGACAGGCAGCAATCAGCCCCAGCATTTT
NA | NA | TRBJ2-4 | TRBV24-1 | 15 | CATSDLQGTKNIQYF | TGTGCCACCAGTGATTTGCAGGGGACCAAAAACATTCAGTACTTC
NA | TRBD1 | TRBJ1-1 | TRBV7-3 | 14 | CASNLQGAATEAFF | TGTGCCAGCAACTTGCAGGGGGCGGCTACTGAAGCTTTCTTT
few | NA | TRBJ1-1 | TRBV30 | 14 | CAWKLQGEGSEAFF | TGTGCCTGGAAACTACAGGGTGAAGGGTCTGAAGCTTTCTTT
few | NA | TRBJ2-2 | TRBV7-9 | 14 | CASSLKLAAGELFF | TGTGCCAGCAGCTTAAAACTAGCAGCCGGGGAGCTGTTTTTT
few | NA | TRBJ1-1 | TRBV12-3/TRBV12-4 | 14 | CASSMGLGDIEAFF | TGTGCCAGCAGTATGGGGCTTGGGGACATTGAAGCTTTCTTT
many | TRBD1 | TRBJ2-7 | TRBV7-9 | 14 | CASSLGAGGYEQYF | TGTGCCAGCAGCTTAGGGGCAGGGGGCTACGAGCAGTACTTC
once | TRBD1 | TRBJ1-6 | TRBV19 | 15 | CASSISTGGHSPLHF | TGTGCCAGTAGTATATCGACAGGGGGCCATTCACCCCTCCACTTT
few | TRBD2 | TRBJ2-1 | TRBV4-2 | 17 | CASSQGGGGSSYNEQFF | TGTGCCAGCAGCCAAGGGGGGGGAGGGAGCTCCTACAATGAGCAGTTCTTC
few | NA | TRBJ2-1 | TRBV5-1 | 14 | CASSDGTNRGEQFF | TGCGCCAGCAGCGACGGGACAAACCGTGGTGAGCAGTTCTTC
many | NA | TRBJ2-5 | TRBV6-1 | 13 | CASTEGIQETQYF | TGTGCCAGCACCGAAGGGATCCAAGAGACCCAGTACTTC
NA | NA | TRBJ2-7 | TRBV18 | 14 | CASSLPGAMGEQYF | TGTGCCAGCTCACTTCCCGGGGCTATGGGCGAGCAGTACTTC
NA | TRBD1 | TRBJ2-1 | TRBV7-8 | 15 | CASSDRQGDFHEQFF | TGTGCCAGCAGCGATCGACAGGGGGACTTTCATGAGCAGTTCTTC
NA | NA | TRBJ2-1 | TRBV5-1 | 14 | CASSFLGPNNEQFF | TGCGCCAGCAGCTTTTTGGGTCCGAACAATGAGCAGTTCTTC
NA | NA | TRBJ1-5 | TRBV19 | 13 | CASSTRQNQPQHF | TGTGCCAGTAGTACCAGGCAGAATCAGCCCCAGCATTTT
few | NA | TRBJ1-1 | TRBV20-1 | 13 | CSARVMGDTEAFF | TGCAGTGCTAGAGTAATGGGGGACACTGAAGCTTTCTTT
many | TRBD1 | TRBJ2-5 | TRBV2 | 13 | CASSGDSQETQYF | TGTGCCAGCAGTGGGGACAGTCAAGAGACCCAGTACTTC
NA | NA | TRBJ1-6 | TRBV7-9 | 11 | CASSFRVSLHF | TGTGCCAGCAGCTTTCGAGTCTCCCTCCACTTT
NA | NA | TRBJ1-2 | TRBV29-1 | 14 | CSVLPVRQTYGYTF | TGCAGCGTCCTTCCCGTCCGACAGACCTATGGCTACACCTTC
many | TRBD1 | TRBJ1-5 | TRBV10-3 | 17 | CAISQGGLGYSNQPQHF | TGTGCCATCAGCCAGGGGGGTTTGGGGTATAGCAATCAGCCCCAGCATTTT
NA | NA | TRBJ1-2 | TRBV19 | 15 | CASSTTGRANYGYTF | TGTGCCAGTAGTACTACAGGCCGAGCTAACTATGGCTACACCTTC
NA | NA | TRBJ1-6 | TRBV24-1 | 16 | CATSLLLFGLSSPLHF | TGTGCCACCAGTTTACTACTTTTTGGGCTTAGCTCACCCCTCCACTTT
few | NA | TRBJ2-1 | TRBV5-6 | 13 | CASSLDWAATQFF | TGTGCCAGCAGCTTGGACTGGGCAGCAACGCAGTTCTTC
NA | NA | TRBJ2-3 | TRBV15 | 13 | CATSREIADTQYF | TGTGCCACCAGCAGAGAAATTGCAGATACGCAGTATTTT
few | NA | TRBJ1-1 | TRBV6-5 | 13 | CASSYPVTSEAFF | TGTGCCAGCAGTTACCCCGTAACCTCTGAAGCTTTCTTT
NA | TRBD1 | TRBJ1-3 | TRBV6-1 | 16 | CASSEEGQGSGNTIYF | TGTGCCAGCAGTGAAGAAGGACAGGGGTCTGGAAACACCATATATTTT
NA | NA | TRBJ1-5 | TRBV19 | 15 | CASSDRFALNQPQHF | TGTGCCAGTAGTGATCGGTTTGCACTGAATCAGCCCCAGCATTTT